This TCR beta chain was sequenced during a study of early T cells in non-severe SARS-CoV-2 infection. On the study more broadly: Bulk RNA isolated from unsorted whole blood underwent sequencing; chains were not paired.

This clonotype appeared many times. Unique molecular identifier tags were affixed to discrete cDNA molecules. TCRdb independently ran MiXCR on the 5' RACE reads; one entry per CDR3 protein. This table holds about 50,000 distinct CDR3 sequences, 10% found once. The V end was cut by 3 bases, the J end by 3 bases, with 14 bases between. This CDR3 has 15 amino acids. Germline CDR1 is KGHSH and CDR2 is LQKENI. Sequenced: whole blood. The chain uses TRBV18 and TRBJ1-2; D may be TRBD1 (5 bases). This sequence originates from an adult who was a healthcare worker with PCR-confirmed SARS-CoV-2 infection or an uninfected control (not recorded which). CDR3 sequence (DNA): TGTGCCAGCTCACCTCCCCCCCAAGGGGACTATGGCTACACCTTC. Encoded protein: CASSPPPQGDYGYTF.